This section outlines one T cell receptor beta chain sequence together with its context. What it binds is not known. Researchers took RNA transcripts and amplified the TCR beta CDR3 regions from them. A set of HTBI primers served as the primers for a first-round RT-PCR of the TCR CDR3. TCRdb re-called the multiplex PCR reads with MiXCR, one entry per CDR3 protein. Of 400,000 to 500,000 distinct CDR3 sequences listed, roughly 15% are singletons. PBMCs were collected from an approximately 10 ml volume of fresh peripheral blood. This record comes from a study of T cells in Graves' hyperthyroidism and ophthalmopathy. Study-wide results and caveats: Before onset, ophthalmopathy was predicted by the model a median about 6.2 months earlier.

The sequence was obtained from a man aged 18 to 30 with Graves' ophthalmopathy. Material: blood.

The CDR3 protein is CATSDRSGGPSGKNIQYF. The CDR3 DNA reads TGTGCCACCAGTGACCGTAGCGGGGGACCGAGTGGCAAAAACATTCAGTACTTC. This rearrangement joins TRBV24-1 to TRBJ2-4, with 9 bases that match TRBD2. The CDR3 runs to 18 residues. Germline values: CDR1 KGHDR, CDR2 SFDVKD. Unmatched junction bases numbered 12, after V lost 4 bases and J lost 3 bases.